These T cell receptor beta chains were read from a single sample in a study of beta chain features in type 1 diabetes. Sequencing was performed with immunoSEQ multiplex PCR; in TCRdb, only in-frame clones are kept and a portion is missing. The sample has about 390,000 clones, 8% to 10% seen once. Sequencing was done on a sample of central memory CD4+ T cells from blood. The receptors stem from a man aged 25-40 years with type 1 diabetes. CDR3s include the opening cysteine and the closing phenylalanine or tryptophan. The D gene is left open where the match is weak. Size is stated for part of the rows, as once, few or many counts, or as a class when the clone is expanded.

-	TRBV5-5	few	TRBJ2-7	TGTGCCAGCAGCTGGGGAACCTCGGACGGCGGAGGCGAGCAGTACTTC	CASSWGTSDGGGEQYF
TRBD1	TRBV18	-	TRBJ2-7	TGTGCCAGCTCCTCTGGACAGGGATCTATATACGAGCAGTACTTC	CASSSGQGSIYEQYF
-	TRBV18	-	TRBJ2-7	TGTGCCAGCTTGGGGTTGGTGGACTACGAGCAGTACTTC	CASLGLVDYEQYF
-	TRBV2	-	TRBJ1-2	TGTGCCAGCAGTGTGTCTGCAGACAACTATGGCTACACCTTC	CASSVSADNYGYTF
-	TRBV28	-	TRBJ1-5	TGTGCCAGCAGTTACACAGGGTGGGAAAGCAATCAGCCCCAGCATTTT	CASSYTGWESNQPQHF
-	TRBV25-1	-	TRBJ1-3	TGTGCCAGCAGTTCGAAGGGGAGAACCGACACCATATATTTT	CASSSKGRTDTIYF
-	TRBV29-1	-	TRBJ1-1	TGCAGCGTTTCCGGGACACAGGTTGGAGCTTTCTTT	CSVSGTQVGAFF
TRBD1	TRBV5-4	few	TRBJ1-4	TGTGCCACGGGGGACAGGATGGATTCCTCTAATGAAAAACTGTTTTTT	CATGDRMDSSNEKLFF
TRBD2	TRBV5-6	-	TRBJ2-1	TGTGCCGGCAGCTTGGTTAGCGGGTACAATGAGCAGTTCTTC	CAGSLVSGYNEQFF
-	TRBV5-1	-	TRBJ1-4	TGCGCCAGCAGCTTGGACACGGGGTTGGACCGCCTGTTTTTT	CASSLDTGLDRLFF
TRBD2	TRBV7-6	-	TRBJ2-7	TGTGCCAGCAGCTCCGGACTAGCGGGAGTCGAGCAGTACTTC	CASSSGLAGVEQYF
-	TRBV7-3	-	TRBJ2-1	TGTGCCAGCAGCTTAGATGGTCGGGGTGGTTACAATGAGCAGTTCTTC	CASSLDGRGGYNEQFF
-	TRBV29-1	few	TRBJ1-1	TGCAGCGTCGCGAACACTGAAGCTTTCTTT	CSVANTEAFF
-	TRBV5-4	-	TRBJ1-2	TGTGCCAGCAGCTTGACAGGGAGCTATGGCTACACCTTC	CASSLTGSYGYTF
-	TRBV10-2	-	TRBJ2-1	TGCGCCAGCAGTGGACAGGGAGGCTACAATGAGCAGTTCTTC	CASSGQGGYNEQFF
-	TRBV10-3	few	TRBJ2-1	TGTGCCATCAGGCCAGATGACTCCTACAATGAGCAGTTCTTC	CAIRPDDSYNEQFF
TRBD1	TRBV7-9	-	TRBJ1-1	TGTGCCAGCAGCTTAGCTTCCGGGACAGGGGGAGAAGCTGAAGCTTTCTTT	CASSLASGTGGEAEAFF
-	TRBV11-2	-	TRBJ2-3	TGTGCCAGCAGCTACCAATATCCTAGCACAGATACGCAGTATTTT	CASSYQYPSTDTQYF
TRBD1	TRBV27	-	TRBJ1-1	TGTGCCAGCAGCCCCATCCTACAGGGGCCCCGGAACACTGAAGCTTTCTTT	CASSPILQGPRNTEAFF
-	TRBV9	-	TRBJ2-1	TGTGCCAGCAGACTTTCTGGGTCCTCCTACAATGAGCAGTTCTTC	CASRLSGSSYNEQFF
-	TRBV7-8	few	TRBJ1-1	TGTGCCAGCAGCTTATGGGGGATGAACACTGAAGCTTTCTTT	CASSLWGMNTEAFF
-	TRBV6-5	-	TRBJ1-2	TGTGCCAGCAGTTACATCACAGGGTACTATGGCTACACCTTC	CASSYITGYYGYTF
TRBD1	TRBV19	few	TRBJ2-2	TGTGCCAGTTTGACAGGGAGAGGCACCGGGGAGCTGTTTTTT	CASLTGRGTGELFF
TRBD2	TRBV28	many	TRBJ2-1	TGTGCCAGCAGTTTACGTAAGGATAGCGGGAGCTCCTACAATGAGCAGTTCTTC	CASSLRKDSGSSYNEQFF
TRBD2	TRBV28	-	TRBJ2-7	TGTGCCAGCAGTTCCCCTAGCGGTACCTCCTACGAGCAGTACTTC	CASSSPSGTSYEQYF
TRBD1	TRBV5-6	few	TRBJ2-1	TGTGCCAGCAGCTGGACGACAGGGGGCCTCTACAATGAGCAGTTCTTC	CASSWTTGGLYNEQFF
TRBD1	TRBV20-1	few	TRBJ2-7	TGCAGTGCTAGGGGACAGACCCGGCAGTACTTC	CSARGQTRQYF
-	TRBV5-1	few	TRBJ2-7	TGCGCCAGCGTGAGGGACTACGAGCAGTACTTC	CASVRDYEQYF
-	TRBV18	few	TRBJ1-5	TGTGCCAGCTCACCATATGGGGGTACCAATCAGCCCCAGCATTTT	CASSPYGGTNQPQHF
TRBD2	TRBV30	few	TRBJ2-3	TGTGCCTGGACCCGGACTAGCCGAACAGATACGCAGTATTTT	CAWTRTSRTDTQYF
-	TRBV7-9	many	TRBJ2-1	TGTGCCAGCAGCCACCGAGACAATTACAATGAGCAGTTCTTC	CASSHRDNYNEQFF
-	TRBV18	-	TRBJ2-7	TGTGCCAGCCGGAAACAGGGCAGGGAAACCGAGCAGTACTTC	CASRKQGRETEQYF
TRBD1	TRBV10-3	few	TRBJ2-5	TGTGCCATCAGTTCAGGGGGCGCGGAAGAGACCCAGTACTTC	CAISSGGAEETQYF
TRBD2	TRBV5-1	-	TRBJ2-1	TGCGCCAGCAGCTTCACTGGGACTAGCGGGAGCAGAAGCAATGAGCAGTTCTTC	CASSFTGTSGSRSNEQFF
-	TRBV7-2	few	TRBJ1-1	TGTGCCAGCAGCTTAGACGGGGGCGCGGGATACTCTGAAGCTTTCTTT	CASSLDGGAGYSEAFF
-	TRBV4-1	-	TRBJ2-5	TGCGCCAGCAGCCAAGGAAGGGCGGGGGAGACCCAGTACTTC	CASSQGRAGETQYF
TRBD2	TRBV5-4	few	TRBJ2-5	TGTGCCAGCAGCACGACGCGGGGGGGCGCAGGGGAGACCCAGTACTTC	CASSTTRGGAGETQYF
TRBD1	TRBV28	medium-sized	TRBJ2-6	TGTGCCAGCAGTCCACCGGGACAGTTACCTGGGGCCAACGTCCTGACTTTC	CASSPPGQLPGANVLTF
TRBD2	TRBV9	few	TRBJ2-2	TGTGCCAGCGAAGGGGGACTAGCGAACACCGGGGAGCTGTTTTTT	CASEGGLANTGELFF
TRBD2	TRBV4-2	-	TRBJ2-3	TGTGCCAGCAGCCCGAACAGGAGGACTAGCGGGAGGAGGCCAGATACGCAGTATTTT	CASSPNRRTSGRRPDTQYF
-	TRBV27	once	TRBJ1-1	TGTGCCACTTCGGGACCGGGGGGAGTTATATCTGAAGCTTTCTTT	CATSGPGGVISEAFF
-	TRBV7-6	-	TRBJ2-5	TGTGCCAGCAGCTTAGAGGCAGACCAAGAGACCCAGTACTTC	CASSLEADQETQYF
TRBD2	TRBV6-5	-	TRBJ2-3	TGTGCCAGCAGTTATTTAGCGGGTACCACACCATATACGCAGTATTTT	CASSYLAGTTPYTQYF
-	TRBV30	few	TRBJ2-1	TGTGCCTGGAGTGTCTTATATTCTGAGCAGTTCTTC	CAWSVLYSEQFF